The entry below describes one T cell receptor beta chain. The target antigen is unknown. These data belong to a study of a mutant IDH1 vaccine in newly diagnosed glioma. The time point is: week 5, during vaccination. Vaccinated patients received 300 ug of mutant IDH1 20-mer peptide per dose, with topical imiquimod. Germline V gene lookup returns CDR1 MNHNS and CDR2 SASEGT. V lost 4 bases, J lost 4 bases, and 19 bases lay in between. The CDR3 extends over 16 amino acids. Method: immunoSEQ multiplex PCR; TCRdb's copy keeps in-frame clones and lacks some. The sample consists of some 33,000 clones, roughly 50% of them appearing once.

The sequence was obtained from a woman between 18 and 29 years old with glioma. The chain joins TRBV6-1 to TRBJ1-2, with D maybe TRBD1 (6 bases). Material: PBMCs, obtained from a glioma patient whose treatment included an IDH1 peptide vaccine. CDR3 coding DNA: TGTGCCAGCAGTGTCCGGGACACCCTCTCAGGCTATGGCTACACCTTC. Residues: CASSVRDTLSGYGYTF.